These 17 T cell receptor beta chains came from one sample sequenced in a study of CD8+ T cells in alopecia areata. Treatment described: oral pan-JAK inhibitor, 5-10 mg twice daily. RNA, once extracted, was reverse transcribed into cDNA for use as the sequencing template. Sequencing was performed with immunoSEQ multiplex PCR; in TCRdb, only in-frame clones are kept and a portion is missing. The data show 270,000 or so clones, with 58% seen just once and less than 2% held by the top ten. The sample here was CD4+ T cells sorted from blood, taken at week 24, from a patient treated with tofacitinib. These receptor sequences come from a human donor with alopecia areata.

This clone has only a few counts. The chain uses TRBV5-4 and TRBJ2-1; perhaps TRBD1 as D (6 bases). V was clipped by 6 bases and J by 0 bases, with 16 bases between them. CDR3 length: 16 residues. Germline assignment: CDR1 SGHNT and CDR2 YYREEE (reference sequence). The CDR3 reads CASTPGGQSSYNEQFF. CDR3 DNA: TGTGCCAGCACCCCTGGGGGCCAGAGCTCCTACAATGAGCAGTTCTTC.

The chain uses TRBV28 and TRBJ2-1, with D perhaps TRBD1 (5 bases). CDR1 and CDR2 (germline): MDHEN, SYDVKM. The CDR3 contains 13 residues. V gave up 6 bases and J gave up 4 bases, with 10 bases separating them. The CDR3, as DNA: TGTGCCAGCAGCCTCGACAGTTACAATGAGCAGTTCTTC. This sequence encodes CASSLDSYNEQFF.

The chain links TRBV20-1 to TRBJ2-1; unclear D gene. The CDR3 totals 11 residues. V dropped 3 bases and J dropped 7 bases, with 7 bases sitting between them. Germline V gives CDR1 DFQATT, CDR2 SNEGSKA (reference sequence). The CDR3 loop is CSASWVNEQFF. CDR3 bases: TGCAGTGCTAGTTGGGTGAATGAGCAGTTCTTC.

This clone was counted between two and nine times. The chain recombines TRBV19 with TRBJ2-3; tentatively, D is TRBD1 or TRBD2 (6 bases each). CDR1 is LNHDA, CDR2 SQIVND, per germline (reference sequence). Trimming stripped 9 bases from V and 4 bases from J, with 14 bases between. This CDR3 is built from 13 residues. The CDR3 nucleotides read TGTGCCAGCCAGGTGGGGGGCGCAGATACGCAGTATTTT. Protein sequence: CASQVGGADTQYF.

The table lists this clone with a few counts. The chain recombines TRBV10-3 with TRBJ2-2, with a tentative D call TRBD1 (6 bases). Per the germline V gene, CDR1 is ENHRY and CDR2 is SYGVKD. V was cut by 4 bases and J by 3 bases, with 12 bases left in between. CDR3 length: 15 residues. DNA for the CDR3: TGTGCCATCAGTGGTCAGGGGACGGACACCGGGGAGCTGTTTTTT. This codes for CAISGQGTDTGELFF.

CDR3 loop: CAWMGRRHNTGELFF. The CDR3 coding sequence is TGTGCCTGGATGGGTCGAAGACATAACACCGGGGAGCTGTTTTTT. V and J are TRBV30 and TRBJ2-2; D gene ambiguous. Germline V gives CDR1 GTSNPN, CDR2 SVGIG (reference sequence). Trimming shortened V by 4 bases and J by 2 bases, and 14 bases separated the two germline ends. This CDR3 comprises 15 residues.

This clone showed up just a few times. The chain links TRBV29-1 to TRBJ1-2, with 8 positions matching TRBD1. The CDR3 runs 14 residues. With 1 base clipped from V and 3 bases from J, the junction kept 4 bases outside the gene matches. Per the germline V gene, CDR1 is SQVTM and CDR2 is ANQGSEA. The DNA of the CDR3 is TGCAGCGTTGAAGCGCTACAGGGGGACTATGGCTACACCTTC. Protein sequence: CSVEALQGDYGYTF. The full variable domain, its missing parts supplied by reference TRBV29-1 and TRBJ1-2, is SAVISQKPSRDICQRGTSLTIQCQVDSQVTMMFWYRQQPGQSLTLIATANQGSEATYESGFVIDKFPISRPNLTFSTLTVSNMSPEDSSIYLCSVEALQGDYGYTFGSGTRLTVV.

This clone has just a few counts. The chain uses TRBV5-6 and TRBJ1-1, with TRBD1 as a possible D gene (5 bases). V was trimmed by 1 base and J by 8 bases, leaving 12 bases between them. CDR3 length equals 13 residues. Germline lookup yields CDR1 SGHDT and CDR2 YYEEEE. The CDR3 nucleotides are TGTGCCAGCAGCTTGCCCCCCAGGGTCGAAGCTTTCTTT. It is translated as CASSLPPRVEAFF.

The rearrangement links TRBV5-1 to TRBJ2-7, with D hard to call. Germline V gene data show CDR1 as SGHRS and CDR2 as YFSETQ. Trimming shortened V by 4 bases and J by 2 bases, and 13 bases separated the two germline ends. This CDR3 is 14 amino acids long. DNA of the CDR3: TGCGCCAGCAGCCCCCGGACGGAACCCTACGAGCAGTACTTC. This codes for CASSPRTEPYEQYF.

In this sample, this clone turned up many times. A junction end diverges from the germline sequence, so it may reflect a read error. The chain links TRBV6-6 to TRBJ1-2, with D hard to call. This CDR3 is built from 14 residues. Germline CDR1 and CDR2: MNHNY and SVGAGI (reference sequence). CDR3 loop: CASSYSSGDYVYTF. The CDR3 DNA reads as TGTGCCAGCAGTTACTCGAGCGGAGACTATGTCTACACCTTC.

This clone has only a few counts. The CDR3 is CASSILHGDEQFF. Written as DNA, the CDR3 is TGTGCCAGCAGCATACTCCACGGGGATGAGCAGTTCTTC. This chain connects TRBV5-4 to TRBJ2-1, with D possibly being TRBD2 (5 bases). V gave up 4 bases and J gave up 8 bases, with 13 bases separating them. Germline CDR1 and CDR2: SGHNT and YYREEE (reference sequence). This CDR3 is 13 amino acids long.

V is TRBV29-1 and J is TRBJ2-1; 11 bases match TRBD2. This CDR3 comprises 16 residues. V trimming: 6 bases; J trimming: 5 bases; junction bases outside the gene matches: 12. Germline CDR1 is SQVTM and CDR2 is ANQGSEA. The CDR3 DNA reads as TGCAGCGTGGCCCCACAACTAGCGGGGGTTCACAATGAGCAGTTCTTC. Amino acid sequence: CSVAPQLAGVHNEQFF.

V usage is TRBV4-1 and J usage is TRBJ1-6; D gene unclear. The CDR3 has 15 amino acids. The V gene's germline CDR1 is MGHRA and CDR2 YSYEKL. Trimming removed 0 bases from V and 9 bases from J, with 12 bases in between. As DNA, the CDR3 is TGCGCCAGCAGCCAAGAAGGGATAGCGCCTTCACCCCTCCACTTT. It yields the protein CASSQEGIAPSPLHF.

This clone has a single count. The chain is built from TRBV9 and TRBJ2-1, with D hard to call. The CDR3 covers 13 residues. V was cut by 5 bases and J by 9 bases, with 15 bases left in between. The V gene's germline CDR1 is SGDLS and CDR2 YYNGEE. CDR3 in amino acids: CASSPILGGEQFF. As DNA, the CDR3 is TGTGCCAGCAGTCCCATTTTGGGTGGTGAGCAGTTCTTC.

A few counts support this clone. V and J are TRBV7-6 and TRBJ2-1; 9 bases line up with TRBD1. CDR1 SGHVS and CDR2 FNYEAQ come from the germline V gene. The trim removed 2 bases at V and 8 bases at J, leaving 16 bases unmatched. The CDR3 consists of 18 residues. CDR3 bases: TGTGCCAGCAGCTTACTTTCCTACCGGGACAGGGCCGTCCATGAGCAGTTCTTC. Protein product: CASSLLSYRDRAVHEQFF.

This chain connects TRBV18 to TRBJ2-3, with 8 bases identical to TRBD2. This CDR3 has 15 amino acids. CDR1 is KGHSH, CDR2 LQKENI, per germline. V shed 5 bases and J 5 bases; nucleotides not matched to a gene: 9. The CDR3: CASSVLAGSEDTQYF. The CDR3 region has the DNA TGTGCCAGCTCAGTATTAGCGGGGAGCGAAGATACGCAGTATTTT.

This clone was counted once. The sample carries other DNA sequences with the same CDR3. In DNA form, the CDR3 reads TGTGCCTGGAGTAGCACATACGAGCAGTACTTC. Protein: CAWSSTYEQYF. J is TRBJ2-7 and V is TRBV30; D ambiguous. V was cut by 2 bases and J by 4 bases, with 6 bases left in between. The CDR3 runs 11 residues. CDR1 and CDR2 (germline): GTSNPN, SVGIG (reference sequence).